Sequencing of this TCR beta chain was carried out in a study of shared clonotypes between healthy human individuals. Germline V gene sequence: CDR1 MDHEN, CDR2 SYDVKM. Losses at the gene ends were 6 bases for V and 8 bases for J; bases not matched to a gene: 9. This CDR3 has 14 residues. Some clones are missing from TCRdb's copy, which holds only in-frame ones; the method was immunoSEQ multiplex PCR. The data show some 630,000 clones, 60% to 80% seen once. The study's findings and limits: All-four-donor shared clonotypes had higher generation probabilities than non-shared clonotypes did.

This clone was observed once. Its antigen is not known. The V call is TRBV28, the J call TRBJ1-5; 8 bases align to TRBD1. Sequencing was performed on memory CD4+ T cells sorted from blood. Specified subset: CD45RA-negative fraction. This clonotype was sampled from a woman in her 30s in good health. CDR3 DNA: TGTGCCAGCAGCCTGCAGGGGGCTGGCGAGCCCCAGCATTTT. It codes for CASSLQGAGEPQHF.